A selection of T cell receptor beta chains follows, all from one sample in a study of technical replicates of blood from a handful of donors. Assay used: immunoSEQ multiplex PCR; TCRdb lists only in-frame clones, some missing. This table has about 89,000 clones, around 95% appearing once. The sequencing input was T cells isolated from PBMCs. Source of these receptors: a human donor in good health. CDR3s include the opening cysteine and the closing phenylalanine or tryptophan. The order of the fields is D gene, V gene, J gene, clone size, CDR3 DNA, CDR3 protein. A D gene is named only where the DNA matches it firmly. Clone size is shown for a subset of rows, as once, few, many or a class of expanded clone.

d_call: NA; v_call: TRBV7-3; j_call: TRBJ2-5; clone_size: NA; cdr3_nt: TGTGCCAGCAGCTTGGTAGCCCAAGAGACCCAGTACTTC; cdr3_aa: CASSLVAQETQYF
d_call: NA; v_call: TRBV28; j_call: TRBJ2-7; clone_size: NA; cdr3_nt: TGTGCCAGCAGTTCCCCCCCTCTCGGCGAGCAGTACTTC; cdr3_aa: CASSSPPLGEQYF
d_call: NA; v_call: TRBV6-1; j_call: TRBJ2-3; clone_size: NA; cdr3_nt: TGTGCCAGCAGTTTAACAGGGCTTAGCACAGATACGCAGTATTTT; cdr3_aa: CASSLTGLSTDTQYF
d_call: TRBD2; v_call: TRBV5-1; j_call: TRBJ2-2; clone_size: NA; cdr3_nt: TGCGCCAGCAGCTTGGCCACGGTAGCGGGTATCGGTGCCGGGGAGCTGTTTTTT; cdr3_aa: CASSLATVAGIGAGELFF
d_call: NA; v_call: TRBV19; j_call: TRBJ1-1; clone_size: NA; cdr3_nt: TGTGCCAGTATCCGTACCCGGGAGAACACTGAAGCTTTCTTT; cdr3_aa: CASIRTRENTEAFF
d_call: TRBD2; v_call: TRBV19; j_call: TRBJ2-1; clone_size: once; cdr3_nt: TGTGCCAGTAGTATATTCAGGACTAGCGGGGGAGTCAATGAGCAGTTCTTC; cdr3_aa: CASSIFRTSGGVNEQFF
d_call: NA; v_call: TRBV7-2; j_call: TRBJ2-7; clone_size: NA; cdr3_nt: TGTGCCAGCAGCCACGTGGGACTCCGAGCCTACGAGCAGTACTTC; cdr3_aa: CASSHVGLRAYEQYF
d_call: NA; v_call: TRBV25-1; j_call: TRBJ1-2; clone_size: NA; cdr3_nt: TGTGCCAGCAGTGAATTGGTGGGGCCCTTGGGCGGCTACACCTTC; cdr3_aa: CASSELVGPLGGYTF
d_call: TRBD1; v_call: TRBV2; j_call: TRBJ1-3; clone_size: NA; cdr3_nt: TGTGCCAGCAGCGGACCGGGACAGGGAACGGAGACTGGAAACACCATATATTTT; cdr3_aa: CASSGPGQGTETGNTIYF
d_call: NA; v_call: TRBV19; j_call: TRBJ1-1; clone_size: NA; cdr3_nt: TGTGCCAGTAGTTTCGGGAACACTGAAGCTTTCTTT; cdr3_aa: CASSFGNTEAFF
d_call: TRBD1; v_call: TRBV2; j_call: TRBJ2-7; clone_size: few; cdr3_nt: TGTGCCAGCAGTGAAGAGACAGGGACCGAGCAGTACTTC; cdr3_aa: CASSEETGTEQYF
d_call: NA; v_call: TRBV6-5; j_call: TRBJ1-2; clone_size: NA; cdr3_nt: TGTGCCAGCAGCCTTTCGGGGATCGTCAACTATGGCTACACCTTC; cdr3_aa: CASSLSGIVNYGYTF
d_call: NA; v_call: TRBV13; j_call: TRBJ1-6; clone_size: NA; cdr3_nt: TGTGCCAGCAGCTCACAGGGTTCAACCTATAATTCACCCCTCCACTTT; cdr3_aa: CASSSQGSTYNSPLHF
d_call: TRBD1; v_call: TRBV10-2; j_call: TRBJ1-5; clone_size: NA; cdr3_nt: TGCGCCAGCAGCGGGACAGAGGATCAGCCCCAGCATTTT; cdr3_aa: CASSGTEDQPQHF
d_call: TRBD1; v_call: TRBV25-1; j_call: TRBJ2-5; clone_size: NA; cdr3_nt: TGTGCCAGCAGTGCCGTGTACAGGGGTGAAGGAGAGACCCAGTACTTC; cdr3_aa: CASSAVYRGEGETQYF
d_call: TRBD2; v_call: TRBV28; j_call: TRBJ2-1; clone_size: NA; cdr3_nt: TGTGCCAGTATATTGGGACTAGCGGCTAACAATGAGCAGTTCTTC; cdr3_aa: CASILGLAANNEQFF
d_call: NA; v_call: TRBV19; j_call: TRBJ2-1; clone_size: NA; cdr3_nt: TGTGCCAGTAGTTTAAGTGGGACACACGAGCAGTTCTTC; cdr3_aa: CASSLSGTHEQFF
d_call: NA; v_call: TRBV18; j_call: TRBJ2-7; clone_size: NA; cdr3_nt: TGTGCCAGCTCACCGCTGCAGGGGTTAGGTGAGCAGTACTTC; cdr3_aa: CASSPLQGLGEQYF
d_call: TRBD2; v_call: TRBV18; j_call: TRBJ2-1; clone_size: NA; cdr3_nt: TGTGCCAGCTCACCACTGGGTAGCGGGATTAATGAGCAGTTCTTC; cdr3_aa: CASSPLGSGINEQFF
d_call: TRBD1; v_call: TRBV18; j_call: TRBJ1-5; clone_size: NA; cdr3_nt: TGTGCCAGCTCACCTACCGGGACAGGGGGAGACCATTATAGCAATCAGCCCCAGCATTTT; cdr3_aa: CASSPTGTGGDHYSNQPQHF